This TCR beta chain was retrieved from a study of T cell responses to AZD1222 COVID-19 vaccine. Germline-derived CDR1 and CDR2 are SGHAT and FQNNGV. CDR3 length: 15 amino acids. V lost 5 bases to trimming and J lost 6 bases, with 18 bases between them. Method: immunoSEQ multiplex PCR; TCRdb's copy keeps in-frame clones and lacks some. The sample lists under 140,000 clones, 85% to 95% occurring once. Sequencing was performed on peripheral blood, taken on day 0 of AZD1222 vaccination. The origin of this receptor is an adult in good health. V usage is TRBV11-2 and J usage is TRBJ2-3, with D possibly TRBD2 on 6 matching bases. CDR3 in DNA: TGTGCCAGCAGCCAGAGGTCTAGCCGGGAGGATACGCAGTATTTT. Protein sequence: CASSQRSSREDTQYF.